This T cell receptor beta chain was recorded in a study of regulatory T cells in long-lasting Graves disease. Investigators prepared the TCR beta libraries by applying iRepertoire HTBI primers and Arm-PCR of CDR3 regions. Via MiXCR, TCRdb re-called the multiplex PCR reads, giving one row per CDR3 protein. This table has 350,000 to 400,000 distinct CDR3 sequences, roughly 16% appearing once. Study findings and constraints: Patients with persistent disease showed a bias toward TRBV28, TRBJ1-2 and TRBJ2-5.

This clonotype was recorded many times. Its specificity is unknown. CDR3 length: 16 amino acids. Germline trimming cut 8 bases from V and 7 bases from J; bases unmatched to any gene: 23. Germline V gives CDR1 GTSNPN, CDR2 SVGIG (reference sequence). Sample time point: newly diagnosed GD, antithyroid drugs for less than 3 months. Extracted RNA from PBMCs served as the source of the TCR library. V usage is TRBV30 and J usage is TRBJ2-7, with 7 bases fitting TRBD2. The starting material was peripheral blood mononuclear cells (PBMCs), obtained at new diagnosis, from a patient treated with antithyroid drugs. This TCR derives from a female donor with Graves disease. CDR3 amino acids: CAGRRGGPAGPLEQYF. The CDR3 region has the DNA TGTGCCGGCCGAAGGGGAGGCCCAGCGGGGCCTTTGGAGCAGTACTTC.